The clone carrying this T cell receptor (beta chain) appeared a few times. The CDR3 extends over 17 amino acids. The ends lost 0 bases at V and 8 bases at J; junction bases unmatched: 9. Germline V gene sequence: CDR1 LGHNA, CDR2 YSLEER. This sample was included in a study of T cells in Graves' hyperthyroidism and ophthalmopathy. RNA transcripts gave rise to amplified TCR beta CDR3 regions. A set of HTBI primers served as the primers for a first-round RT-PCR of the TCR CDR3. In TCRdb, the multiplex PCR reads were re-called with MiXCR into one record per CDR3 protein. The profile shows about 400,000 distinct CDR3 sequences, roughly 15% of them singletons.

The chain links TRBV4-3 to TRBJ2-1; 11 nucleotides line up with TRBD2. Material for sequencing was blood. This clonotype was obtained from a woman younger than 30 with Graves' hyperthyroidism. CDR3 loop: CASSQDTTSGSIYEQFF. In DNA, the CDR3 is TGCGCCAGCAGCCAAGATACCACTAGCGGGAGCATCTATGAGCAGTTCTTC.